These 20 T cell receptor beta chains were sequenced from one sample in a study of blood T cell repertoires in COVID-19. Data came from immunoSEQ multiplex PCR; TCRdb stores just in-frame clones and leaves some out. The sample yields approximately 81,000 clones, roughly 78% seen once. The source material was peripheral blood. These receptors came from a human donor in a cohort sampled during active COVID-19.

The DNA for the CDR3 is TGTGCCAGCGGTCTAACCAGGGATCCTCTCTACGAGCAGTACTTC. Protein: CASGLTRDPLYEQYF. V usage is TRBV7-9 and J usage is TRBJ2-7; a possible D gene is TRBD1 (5 bases). There are 15 residues in the CDR3. The germline CDR1 and CDR2 sequences are SEHNR and FQNEAQ (reference sequence). V was pared by 8 bases and J by 3 bases, with 20 bases between.

This sequence joins TRBV2 and TRBJ2-3, with a tentative D call TRBD2 (6 bases). Deletions cut 8 bases from V and 2 bases from J, with 11 bases between. This CDR3 has 13 residues. From germline, CDR1 is SNHLY and CDR2 FYNNEI. This chain's CDR3 is CASAGDFTDTQYF. CDR3 sequence (DNA): TGTGCCAGCGCCGGGGACTTCACAGATACGCAGTATTTT. Supplemented by reference TRBV2 and TRBJ2-3, the full variable domain reads EPEVTQTPSHQVTQMGQEVILRCVPISNHLYFYWYRQILGQKVEFLVSFYNNEISEKSEIFDDQFSVERPDGSNFTLKIRSTKLEDSAMYFCASAGDFTDTQYFGPGTRLTVL.

CDR3 bases: TGTGCCAGCAGTTTATCAGCAGGGAACCATGGCTACACCTTC. Translating gives CASSLSAGNHGYTF. This chain links TRBV28 with TRBJ1-2; weak D call: TRBD1 (5 bases). The CDR3 covers 14 residues. V was cut by 1 base and J by 6 bases, with 12 bases left in between. The V gene's germline CDR1 is MDHEN and CDR2 SYDVKM.

This chain joins TRBV3-1 (or the pseudogene TRBV3-2) and TRBJ1-1; D ambiguous. V lost 3 bases, J lost 0 bases, and 8 bases lay in between. Germline-derived CDR1 and CDR2 are LGHDT and YNNKEL (reference sequence). There are 14 residues in the CDR3. This CDR3 reads CASSHVQMNTEAFF. The CDR3 DNA reads as TGTGCCAGCAGCCATGTCCAAATGAACACTGAAGCTTTCTTT.

The chain uses TRBV5-1 and TRBJ1-3; 10 nucleotides match TRBD1. V was pared by 4 bases and J by 8 bases, with 6 bases of the junction left unmatched. The CDR3 has 14 amino acids. Germline CDR1 reads SGHRS; CDR2 reads YFSETQ. The DNA for the CDR3 is TGCGCCAGCAGCATGGACAGGGGGGAAGACACCATATATTTT. Translation: CASSMDRGEDTIYF. Full variable domain (missing parts from reference TRBV5-1 and TRBJ1-3): KAGVTQTPRYLIKTRGQQVTLSCSPISGHRSVSWYQQTPGQGLQFLFEYFSETQRNKGNFPGRFSGRQFSNSRSEMNVSTLELGDSALYLCASSMDRGEDTIYFGEGSWLTVV.

This chain connects TRBV5-1 to TRBJ2-7; TRBD2 matches at 8 bases. The CDR3 sequence is 15 residues long. The trim removed 4 bases at V and 5 bases at J, leaving 11 bases unmatched. Germline V CDR1 and CDR2: SGHRS, YFSETQ. The CDR3 bases are TGCGCCAGCAGCCACCGCTTGCGGGGGGATCACGAGCAGTACTTC. It specifies CASSHRLRGDHEQYF.

The chain carries TRBV27 and TRBJ2-7, with 11 bases identical to TRBD1. The CDR3 spans 16 residues. Germline V lookup: CDR1 MNHEY, CDR2 SMNVEV (reference sequence). V shed 2 bases, J shed 3 bases, and the junction held 6 bases outside the gene matches. The DNA for the CDR3 is TGTGCCAGCAGTTTAAAAGGGGGGACAGGGGGCTACGAGCAGTACTTC. This translates into CASSLKGGTGGYEQYF.

This chain uses TRBV30 with TRBJ1-1; the D is unclear. The CDR3 loop spans 13 amino acids. V was shortened by 3 bases and J by 6 bases, with 14 bases between the two germline ends. The germline CDR1 and CDR2 sequences are GTSNPN and SVGIG (reference sequence). This CDR3 is CAWRADKSPEAFF. The CDR3 nucleotides read TGTGCCTGGAGAGCCGATAAATCCCCTGAAGCTTTCTTT.

This chain uses TRBV2 with TRBJ1-2; 11 bases are a match to TRBD1. The germline CDR1 and CDR2 sequences are SNHLY and FYNNEI. V was clipped by 4 bases and J by 5 bases; unmatched bases: 3. There are 14 residues in the CDR3. This chain's CDR3 is CASSADRGQYGYTF. The CDR3 bases are TGTGCCAGCAGTGCGGACAGGGGGCAATATGGCTACACCTTC.

The chain recombines TRBV4-3 with TRBJ2-2, with D possibly being TRBD2 (7 bases). The germline CDR1 and CDR2 sequences are LGHNA and YSLEER. V was trimmed by 0 bases and J by 0 bases, leaving 11 bases between them. The CDR3 consists of 17 residues. The CDR3 sequence is CASSQDRGAANTGELFF. The DNA of the CDR3 is TGCGCCAGCAGCCAAGACCGGGGGGCCGCGAACACCGGGGAGCTGTTTTTT.

This chain uses TRBV6-4 with TRBJ1-1; D gene uncertain. The CDR3 length is 14 residues. Trimming took off 4 bases at V and 4 bases at J, with 13 bases between the two ends. The germline CDR1 and CDR2 sequences are MRHNA and SNTAGT. The CDR3 bases are TGTGCCAGCAGTGTAAGGGTGGAGGTCACTGAAGCTTTCTTT. This sequence encodes CASSVRVEVTEAFF.

The rearrangement joins TRBV15 to TRBJ2-7, with D possibly TRBD1 on 5 matching bases. This CDR3 spans 15 amino acids. Germline CDR1 LNHNV, CDR2 YYDKDF (reference sequence). V lost 1 base, J lost 5 bases, and 15 bases lay in between. CDR3 coding DNA: TGTGCCACCAGCAGAGTCCTCCTCAGGGTCCACGAGCAGTACTTC. It codes for CATSRVLLRVHEQYF.

The V gene is TRBV7-9, the J gene TRBJ1-1, with D maybe TRBD1 (6 bases). Trimming took 0 bases from V and 10 from J, leaving 12 bases between them. CDR3 length: 13 amino acids. Germline CDR1 SEHNR, CDR2 FQNEAQ (reference sequence). DNA for the CDR3: TGTGCCAGCAGCTTAGCGGGGGCCAGACGAGCTTTCTTT. Amino acid sequence: CASSLAGARRAFF.

In this sample, this clone turned up once. The rearrangement links TRBV3-1 (or the pseudogene TRBV3-2) to TRBJ1-2; D gene ambiguous. The CDR3 is made up of 12 amino acids. V gave up 6 bases and J gave up 5 bases, with 10 bases separating them. CDR1 and CDR2 from the germline V gene are LGHDT and YNNKEL (reference sequence). CDR3 in DNA: TGTGCCAGCAGTCTTAATGCGTATGGCTACACCTTC. Encoded protein: CASSLNAYGYTF.

V usage is TRBV10-3 and J usage is TRBJ2-6; D not certain. The CDR3 covers 13 residues. Germline lookup yields CDR1 ENHRY and CDR2 SYGVKD. The V and J ends lost 10 bases and 4 bases respectively, with 11 bases between them. DNA of the CDR3: TGTGCCAGTACAGACGACGGGGCCAACGTCCTGACTTTC. Amino acid sequence: CASTDDGANVLTF.

This clone has a handful of counts. The gene calls are TRBV2 and TRBJ1-2; a possible D gene is TRBD1 (5 bases). This CDR3 spans 12 amino acids. V lost 11 bases to trimming and J lost 8 bases, with 18 bases between them. Germline CDR1 SNHLY, CDR2 FYNNEI. The CDR3 reads CAGDGGFEGYTF. DNA of the CDR3: TGTGCCGGGGACGGGGGTTTCGAGGGCTACACCTTC.

This clone was picked up one time. This chain joins TRBV10-2 and TRBJ2-2, with 10 bases aligning to TRBD1. V lost 7 bases, J lost 5 bases, and 7 bases stayed unmatched. Germline CDR1 and CDR2: WSHSY and SAAADI. The CDR3 sequence is 15 residues long. CDR3 in amino acids: CASIPEGQGTGELFF. For the CDR3, the DNA is TGCGCCAGCATCCCCGAGGGACAGGGGACCGGGGAGCTGTTTTTT.

As for this clone: The germline gene is not matched at one end of the junction; a read error may be the cause. The chain couples TRBV7-7 to TRBJ2-7; possible D gene TRBD1, 6 bases. Per the germline V gene, CDR1 is SSHAT and CDR2 is FNYEAQ (reference sequence). The CDR3 covers 14 residues. CDR3 DNA: TGTGCTAGCAGCAAGACCTCGGACAGCTACGAGCAGTACTTC. As protein: CASSKTSDSYEQYF.

The V and J genes are TRBV19 and TRBJ1-1; TRBD1 matches 8 bases. This CDR3 has 14 residues. Germline lookup yields CDR1 LNHDA and CDR2 SQIVND (reference sequence). V lost 7 bases and J lost 1; bases outside the gene matches: 5. CDR3 sequence: CASIATGENTEAFF. The CDR3 DNA reads as TGTGCCAGTATCGCGACAGGGGAGAACACTGAAGCTTTCTTT.

CDR3 in DNA: TGTGCCAGCAGCCCTCCGGGAGCGGGGGGGCCCAGCACAGATACGCAGTATTTT. Protein sequence: CASSPPGAGGPSTDTQYF. The rearrangement uses TRBV7-2 and TRBJ2-3, with TRBD2 matching over 10 bases. Losses at the gene ends were 5 bases for V and 0 bases for J; bases not matched to a gene: 11. The germline gives CDR1 SGHTA, CDR2 FQGNSA. This CDR3 contains 18 residues. The whole variable domain, filled in from reference TRBV7-2 and TRBJ2-3, reads GAGVSQSPSNKVTEKGKDVELRCDPISGHTALYWYRQSLGQGLEFLIYFQGNSAPDKSGLPSDRFSAERTGGSVSTLTIQRTQQEDSAVYLCASSPPGAGGPSTDTQYFGPGTRLTVL.